The 8 T cell receptor beta chains reported below all come from one sample, sequenced in a study of blood T cell repertoires in COVID-19. The repertoire was sequenced with immunoSEQ multiplex PCR; TCRdb's copy has only in-frame clones and lacks some. The table lists under 30,000 clones, 86% of them singletons. The sample was peripheral blood. The origin of the receptors is a human donor with acute or convalescent COVID-19. The donor label of this sample is uncertain.

The chain employs TRBV6-5 and TRBJ2-2; D might be TRBD1 (5 bases). This CDR3 has 15 amino acids. Germline V gene sequence: CDR1 MNHEY, CDR2 SVGAGI. With 2 bases removed from V and 3 bases from J, the gap between germline ends came to 10 bases. The CDR3 reads CASSYRQGYTGELFF. The CDR3 region has the DNA TGTGCCAGCAGTTACAGGCAGGGTTACACCGGGGAGCTGTTTTTT.

This clone was recorded a few times. J is TRBJ2-7 and V is TRBV6-6; TRBD1 agrees at 7 bases. The length of the CDR3 is 14 residues. V lost 6 bases to trimming and J lost 2 bases; unmatched junction nucleotides: 7. Germline loops: CDR1 MNHNY, CDR2 SVGAGI (reference sequence). The CDR3 region is CASSPPGGAYEQYF. In DNA form, the CDR3 reads TGTGCCAGCAGCCCTCCAGGGGGAGCCTACGAGCAGTACTTC.

The chain has TRBV18 and TRBJ2-7; 11 bases fit TRBD1. This CDR3 spans 15 amino acids. The V segment lost 0 bases and the J segment 3 bases; nucleotides outside the gene matches: 1. Germline CDR1 is KGHSH and CDR2 is LQKENI. CDR3 bases: TGTGCCAGCTCACCACCGGGACAGGGGGTCTACGAGCAGTACTTC. This gives the protein CASSPPGQGVYEQYF.

The V and J genes are TRBV27 and TRBJ2-3, with D possibly TRBD2 on 5 matching bases. This CDR3 has 14 residues. In germline, CDR1 is MNHEY, CDR2 SMNVEV (reference sequence). V gave up 0 bases and J gave up 1 base, with 5 bases separating them. CDR3 loop: CASSLSGGTDTQYF. The CDR3 DNA sequence: TGTGCCAGCAGTTTATCGGGAGGCACAGATACGCAGTATTTT.

This chain uses TRBV5-1 with TRBJ2-1; 8 bases map to TRBD2. V trimming: 5 bases; J trimming: 3 bases; junction bases outside the gene matches: 13. The CDR3 runs to 17 residues. Per germline, CDR1 SGHRS and CDR2 YFSETQ. This CDR3 is CASSLKDDREGYNEQFF. CDR3 nucleotides: TGCGCCAGCAGTCTGAAGGACGATCGGGAGGGCTACAATGAGCAGTTCTTC.

The chain couples TRBV5-8 to TRBJ2-1; 13 nucleotides line up with TRBD2. V lost 4 bases, J lost 11 bases, and 12 bases stayed unmatched. Per the germline V gene, CDR1 is SGHTS and CDR2 is YDEGEE. CDR3 length: 16 amino acids. The CDR3 reads CASSLEPGLAGHQQFF. CDR3 bases: TGTGCCAGCAGCCTAGAACCGGGACTAGCGGGGCACCAGCAGTTCTTC.

The gene calls are TRBV6-6 and TRBJ2-7; 10 bases agree with TRBD1. Germline V gene sequence: CDR1 MNHNY, CDR2 SVGAGI (reference sequence). CDR3 length: 13 residues. Germline trimming cut 6 bases from V and 7 bases from J; bases unmatched to any gene: 6. In DNA, the CDR3 is TGTGCCAGCAGCTGGGGACAGGGGTGGGAGCAGTACTTC. Amino acids: CASSWGQGWEQYF.

The chain joins TRBV11-3 to TRBJ2-1; 9 bases are a match to TRBD2. J was trimmed by 4 bases and V by 4 bases; bases with no gene match: 5. There are 15 residues in the CDR3. CDR1 and CDR2 from the germline V gene are SGHNT and YENEEA. The CDR3 DNA sequence: TGTGCCAGCAGCTCTCTGGCGGGAGGGTACAATGAGCAGTTCTTC. Translating it yields CASSSLAGGYNEQFF. Combining the CDR3 with reference TRBV11-3 and TRBJ2-1 gives the whole variable domain EAGVVQSPRYKIIEKKQPVAFWCNPISGHNTLYWYLQNLGQGPELLIRYENEEAVDDSQLPKDRFSAERLKGVDSTLKIQPAELGDSAVYLCASSSLAGGYNEQFFGPGTRLTVL.